What follows are 28 T cell receptor beta chains derived from one specimen sequenced in a study of shared clonotypes between healthy human individuals. Sequencing used immunoSEQ multiplex PCR; TCRdb keeps in-frame clones, though not all of them. The repertoire holds about 2.4 million clones, with approximately 94% as singletons. Sequencing was performed on naive CD4+ T cells from PBMCs. Subset here: CD45RA+ positively selected. The receptor set was obtained from a man in his late teens or twenties in good health. Some clones in this sample may be carry-over from other donors' samples.

This rearrangement joins TRBV6-5 to TRBJ2-1; no firm D call. V was shortened by 4 bases and J by 9 bases, with 16 bases between the two germline ends. This CDR3 is 14 amino acids long. Germline CDR1 reads MNHEY; CDR2 reads SVGAGI. DNA for the CDR3: TGTGCCAGCAGTTCAATAGGATACAAGATTGAGCAGTTCTTC. Protein: CASSSIGYKIEQFF.

A note on this clone: Other DNA sequences in this specimen translate into the identical CDR3. The chain has TRBV28 and TRBJ1-5, with unresolved D. The germline gives CDR1 MDHEN, CDR2 SYDVKM. V lost 1 base, J lost 0 bases, and 7 bases lay in between. CDR3 length equals 15 residues. The CDR3 is CASSLFRYSNQPQHF. The CDR3 coding sequence is TGTGCCAGCAGTTTATTTAGGTATAGCAATCAGCCCCAGCATTTT. The whole variable domain, remainder taken from reference TRBV28 and TRBJ1-5, is DVKVTQSSRYLVKRTGEKVFLECVQDMDHENMFWYRQDPGLGLRLIYFSYDVKMKEKGDIPEGYSVSREKKERFSLILESASTNQTSMYLCASSLFRYSNQPQHFGDGTRLSIL.

This sequence joins TRBV7-9 and TRBJ1-1; D gene ambiguous. CDR1 is SEHNR and CDR2 is FQNEAQ in the germline V gene (reference sequence). The CDR3 runs to 12 residues. Trimming removed 0 bases from V and 13 bases from J, with 12 bases in between. The CDR3 reads CASSLADSGGFF. CDR3 DNA sequence: TGTGCCAGCAGCTTAGCGGACTCCGGAGGTTTCTTT. Full variable domain (outside the CDR3, taken from reference TRBV7-9 and TRBJ1-1): DTGVSQNPRHKITKRGQNVTFRCDPISEHNRLYWYRQTLGQGPEFLTYFQNEAQLEKSRLLSDRFSAERPKGSFSTLEIQRTEQGDSAMYLCASSLADSGGFFGQGTRLTVV.

The genes are TRBV28 and TRBJ1-1, with 7 bases that match TRBD1. This CDR3 has 17 residues. V lost 5 bases to trimming and J lost 0 bases; unmatched junction nucleotides: 12. Germline CDR1 MDHEN, CDR2 SYDVKM. The CDR3 sequence: CASSPAAGTALNTEAFF. For the CDR3, the DNA is TGTGCCAGCAGTCCGGCGGCCGGGACAGCATTGAACACTGAAGCTTTCTTT.

V usage is TRBV2 and J usage is TRBJ2-1; D uncertain. Trimming shortened V by 8 bases and J by 8 bases, and 13 bases separated the two germline ends. The germline V gene has CDR1 SNHLY and CDR2 FYNNEI. The CDR3 loop spans 12 amino acids. CDR3 nucleotide sequence: TGTGCCAGCGGTCGACGGAGCGATGAGCAGTTCTTC. It yields the protein CASGRRSDEQFF.

The J gene is TRBJ2-7, the V gene TRBV5-1; D unclear. The V end lost 5 bases, the J end lost 5 bases, and 17 bases lay between the germline ends. The CDR3 is made up of 14 amino acids. Germline V gene sequence: CDR1 SGHRS, CDR2 YFSETQ. This chain's CDR3 is CASRGGVATNEQYF. Here the CDR3 DNA reads TGCGCCAGCAGGGGTGGGGTTGCAACAAACGAGCAGTACTTC.

A remark on this clone: Additional DNA sequences in this sample encode the identical CDR3. The chain uses TRBV20-1 and TRBJ1-4; D ambiguous. Germline CDR1 is DFQATT and CDR2 is SNEGSKA (reference sequence). The ends were cut back, 3 bases at V and 11 bases at J, with 7 bases in the middle. CDR3 length: 10 residues. CDR3 sequence (DNA): TGCAGTGCTAGGGCGGAGAAACTGTTTTTT. Residues: CSARAEKLFF.

This chain uses TRBV10-2 with TRBJ1-3, with unresolved D. This CDR3 is built from 15 residues. V lost 3 bases and J lost 0, with 9 bases in between. Germline CDR1 and CDR2: WSHSY and SAAADI. CDR3 DNA: TGCGCCAGCAGTGAACCCAGATTCTCTGGAAACACCATATATTTT. Protein sequence: CASSEPRFSGNTIYF.

The gene calls are TRBV28 and TRBJ1-2, with D tentatively TRBD1 (5 bases). Germline V gives CDR1 MDHEN, CDR2 SYDVKM. The CDR3 is 15 residues long. Trimming took off 5 bases at V and 2 bases at J, with 15 bases between the two ends. CDR3 sequence: CASSGTGTPNYGYTF. The DNA of the CDR3 is TGTGCCAGCAGTGGTACCGGGACTCCGAACTATGGCTACACCTTC.

The chain is built from TRBV7-2 and TRBJ1-1; 8 bases line up with TRBD1. The CDR3 is 15 amino acids. Losses at the gene ends were 3 bases for V and 4 bases for J; bases not matched to a gene: 7. CDR1 and CDR2 from the germline V gene are SGHTA and FQGNSA. The CDR3 protein is CASSFGDRLGTEAFF. Here the CDR3 DNA reads TGTGCCAGCAGCTTTGGGGACAGGTTGGGCACTGAAGCTTTCTTT.

The chain uses TRBV28 and TRBJ1-5, with TRBD1 identical over 11 bases. CDR1 MDHEN and CDR2 SYDVKM come from the germline V gene. CDR3 length: 14 residues. V trimming: 6 bases; J trimming: 9 bases; junction bases outside the gene matches: 7. The CDR3 nucleotides are TGTGCCAGCAGCCTAGGGACAGGGGGTTGGCCCCAGCATTTT. The encoded protein is CASSLGTGGWPQHF.

The chain combines TRBV19 with TRBJ2-5, with D possibly matching TRBD1 (6 bases). The CDR3 loop spans 14 amino acids. Trimming stripped 5 bases from V and 9 bases from J, with 19 bases between. From germline, CDR1 is LNHDA and CDR2 SQIVND (reference sequence). The CDR3 protein is CASSRTVDRLSQYF. The CDR3 region has the DNA TGTGCCAGTAGTCGGACAGTAGACCGTCTGTCCCAGTACTTC. Combining the CDR3 with reference TRBV19 and TRBJ2-5 gives the whole variable domain DGGITQSPKYLFRKEGQNVTLSCEQNLNHDAMYWYRQDPGQGLRLIYYSQIVNDFQKGDIAEGYSVSREKKESFPLTVTSAQKNPTAFYLCASSRTVDRLSQYFGPGTRLLVL.

Worth noting for this clone: This same CDR3 is encoded by further DNA sequences in the sample. The J gene is TRBJ2-7, the V gene TRBV11-2; TRBD1 is a possible D gene (6 bases). There are 13 residues in the CDR3. Trimming left V 4 bases short and J 1 base short, with 8 bases between. Germline V gives CDR1 SGHAT, CDR2 FQNNGV. The CDR3 coding sequence is TGTGCCAGCAGCTCCACAGGGTCCTACGAGCAGTACTTC. The encoded protein is CASSSTGSYEQYF.

The chain recombines TRBV5-1 with TRBJ2-3; TRBD2 matches 10 bases. The germline gives CDR1 SGHRS, CDR2 YFSETQ. Unmatched junction bases numbered 13, after V lost 4 bases and J lost 5 bases. This CDR3 spans 17 amino acids. DNA of the CDR3: TGCGCCAGCAGCCCGGGGGGGCTAGCGGGAGTAGGAGATACGCAGTATTTT. This codes for CASSPGGLAGVGDTQYF.

CDR3 in DNA: TGTGCCACCCTAGGGACTAATAGCGCGAGACTCCAAGAGACCCAGTACTTC. Translated, it gives CATLGTNSARLQETQYF. This chain uses TRBV28 with TRBJ2-5; 7 bases match TRBD2. The CDR3 extends over 17 amino acids. The germline V gene encodes CDR1 MDHEN and CDR2 SYDVKM. After removal of 10 bases from V and 1 base from J, the junction contained 18 bases not matched to a gene.

In this sample, this clone turned up once. The chain links TRBV10-3 to TRBJ2-1, with 7 bases lining up with TRBD1. The CDR3 covers 13 residues. The germline V gene encodes CDR1 ENHRY and CDR2 SYGVKD. The junction had 1 base not matched to a gene; V was cut back by 8 bases and J by 0 bases. CDR3 sequence reads: CAIRQGSYNEQFF. CDR3 in DNA: TGTGCCATCCGACAGGGCTCCTACAATGAGCAGTTCTTC.

The rearrangement links TRBV7-8 to TRBJ1-1; D possibly corresponds to TRBD1 (5 bases). The length of the CDR3 is 15 residues. Per germline, CDR1 SGHVS and CDR2 FQNEAQ. Trimming took 1 base from V and 4 from J, leaving 13 bases between them. The CDR3 here is CASSLERGGSTEAFF. The CDR3 coding sequence is TGTGCCAGCAGCTTAGAGAGGGGTGGGAGCACTGAAGCTTTCTTT.

The V gene is TRBV15, the J gene TRBJ2-5, with 7 nucleotides matching TRBD2. Germline trimming cut 8 bases from V and 4 bases from J; bases unmatched to any gene: 4. CDR1 and CDR2 (germline): LNHNV, YYDKDF (reference sequence). The CDR3 covers 12 residues. The DNA of the CDR3 is TGTGCCACCGGGGCTAGCGGAGAGACCCAGTACTTC. This encodes CATGASGETQYF.

The J gene is TRBJ1-4, the V gene TRBV5-6; maybe TRBD1 (5 bases). V was clipped by 1 base and J by 10 bases, with 14 bases between them. CDR3 length: 14 residues. CDR1 and CDR2 (germline): SGHDT, YYEEEE. The DNA of the CDR3 is TGTGCCAGCAGCTTGCCCGTGGAAGGGGTAAAACTGTTTTTT. Protein sequence: CASSLPVEGVKLFF.

This chain connects TRBV18 to TRBJ1-1; D perhaps matches TRBD1 (6 bases). The CDR3 spans 12 residues. Trimming pared 9 bases from V and 1 base from J, leaving 9 bases between. CDR1 is KGHSH and CDR2 is LQKENI in the germline V gene. The CDR3 coding sequence is TGTGCCAGTCGGGGGCAGAACACTGAAGCTTTCTTT. Translation gives CASRGQNTEAFF.

The chain recombines TRBV5-1 with TRBJ1-2, with D hard to call. Per germline, CDR1 SGHRS and CDR2 YFSETQ. The CDR3 length is 11 residues. V was clipped by 6 bases and J by 1 base, with 4 bases between them. The CDR3, as DNA: TGCGCCAGCACTGATAACTATGGCTACACCTTC. Protein product: CASTDNYGYTF.

V usage is TRBV21-1 and J usage is TRBJ2-1; the listed D gene, TRBD1, was not tested against the DNA. TRBV21-1 is a pseudogene. This CDR3 region has 16 residues. As DNA, the CDR3 is TGTGCCAGCAGCACCCTGGGACAGGGGATCAGGAATGAGCAGTTCTTC. Its translation: CASSTLGQGIRNEQFF.

This rearrangement joins TRBV6-6 to TRBJ2-7; no clear D gene. CDR3 length: 14 residues. Germline loops: CDR1 MNHNY, CDR2 SVGAGI (reference sequence). Trimming cost V 4 bases and J 3 bases, with 13 bases left between them. CDR3: CASSWHVTLYEQYF. The CDR3 DNA reads as TGTGCCAGCAGTTGGCACGTTACCCTCTACGAGCAGTACTTC.

This clone appeared once. The CDR3 nucleotides are TGTGCCAGCAGCAAACAGGTGGAAACTAATGAAAAACTGTTTTTT. This sequence encodes CASSKQVETNEKLFF. V is TRBV7-2 and J is TRBJ1-4; possibly TRBD1 for D (5 bases). Germline lookup yields CDR1 SGHTA and CDR2 FQGNSA. Trimming removed 5 bases from V and 1 base from J, with 11 bases in between. The CDR3 has 15 amino acids.

The J gene is TRBJ2-7, the V gene TRBV6-5, with TRBD2 matching over 7 bases. Germline CDR1 is MNHEY and CDR2 is SVGAGI. This CDR3 has 13 residues. Trimming cost V 7 bases and J 0 bases; bases outside gene matches: 3. This CDR3 reads CASTSSGSYEQYF. Written as DNA, the CDR3 is TGTGCCAGCACATCTAGCGGCTCCTACGAGCAGTACTTC.

The chain uses TRBV5-8 and TRBJ2-2; D possibly corresponds to TRBD1 (6 bases). V gave up 0 bases and J gave up 5 bases, with 14 bases separating them. Germline CDR1 SGHTS, CDR2 YDEGEE. This CDR3 has 16 amino acids. CDR3 protein: CASSLGSVRGTGELFF. The CDR3 coding sequence is TGTGCCAGCAGCTTGGGTTCGGTCAGGGGTACCGGGGAGCTGTTTTTT.

The gene calls are TRBV9 and TRBJ2-5; D ambiguous. Trimming removed 4 bases from V and 2 bases from J, with 12 bases in between. This CDR3 contains 14 residues. Germline CDR1 is SGDLS and CDR2 is YYNGEE. The CDR3, as DNA: TGTGCCAGCAGCCCCCGTAGGGATCAAGAGACCCAGTACTTC. Protein: CASSPRRDQETQYF.

The rearrangement links TRBV5-1 to TRBJ2-7; D is unclear. CDR1 and CDR2 (germline): SGHRS, YFSETQ. Trimming cost V 3 bases and J 2 bases, with 12 bases left between them. This CDR3 spans 14 amino acids. The CDR3 DNA reads TGCGCCAGCAGCTCTCCGCAGATCACCTACGAGCAGTACTTC. Amino acids: CASSSPQITYEQYF.